This is a list of T cell receptor beta chains from one sample in a study of T cell repertoires in cytomegalovirus infection. Their antigens remain unidentified. TCRdb processed the reads anew with MiXCR; each CDR3 protein has one entry. The data show about 900,000 distinct CDR3 sequences, 30% to 40% seen once. The specimen comprised cultured CD8+ T cells from PBMCs, sampled from culture after CMV antigen stimulation. Receptors were obtained from a human donor in good health (CMV status not recorded). Some clones in this sample may be carry-over from other donors' samples. Each CDR3 is given with its conserved first and last residue.

J: TRBJ2-1
V: TRBV6-1
CDR3: CASSFGIEQFF

J: TRBJ1-1
V: TRBV27
CDR3: CASSFGPQNTEAFF

J: TRBJ2-1
V: TRBV7-8
CDR3: CASSSGAGSSYNEQFF

J: TRBJ2-1
V: TRBV20-1
CDR3: CSAIGGAFSYNEQFF

J: TRBJ1-5
V: TRBV19
CDR3: CASSIWEDQPQHF

J: TRBJ2-3
V: TRBV19
CDR3: CASSATSGGRRTDTQYF

J: TRBJ2-1
V: TRBV7-9
CDR3: CASSSRTSGGAGEQFF

J: TRBJ1-4
V: TRBV7-8
CDR3: CASSFYRGLTNEKLFF

J: TRBJ2-5
V: TRBV15
CDR3: CATSTQRGWGRQETQYF

J: TRBJ2-1
V: TRBV7-9
CDR3: CASILDAGNYNEQFF

J: TRBJ2-1
V: TRBV27
CDR3: CASSENGQLIWPFF

J: TRBJ2-1
V: TRBV6-1
CDR3: CASSEGARGEQFF

J: TRBJ2-5
V: TRBV12-3/TRBV12-4
CDR3: CASSLPGGAQTQYF

J: TRBJ2-1
V: TRBV3-1
CDR3: CVSSRNNGGYNEQFF

J: TRBJ1-1
V: TRBV5-1
CDR3: CASSSRVMNTEAFF

J: TRBJ1-1
V: TRBV7-9
CDR3: CASSPVFGGFTEAFF